The 24 T cell receptor beta chains below all came from one sample that was sequenced in a study of T-cell reconstitution after alpha-beta-depleted transplantation in children. This sample's TCRbeta library carried unique molecular identifier barcodes. Via MiXCR, TCRdb re-called the PCR reads, giving one row per CDR3 protein. This sample has just under 350,000 distinct CDR3 sequences, with about 16% found just once. The sequencing here drew on PBMCs, mostly from graft donor cells, taken 360 days after TCRalphabeta/CD19-depleted stem cell transplant. The source is a male patient between 2 and 15 years old who had a stem cell transplant for acute lymphoblastic leukemia, so the T cells may come from the graft donor.

CDR3 coding DNA: TGTGCCAGCAGCCACAGGAAGAACACACACAATGAGCAGTTCTTC. It encodes CASSHRKNTHNEQFF. The chain couples TRBV6-1 to TRBJ2-1; D possibly corresponds to TRBD1 (5 bases). This CDR3 has 15 amino acids. Germline CDR1 MNHNS, CDR2 SASEGT. V shed 6 bases and J shed 5 bases, with 17 bases lying between them.

The genes are TRBV6-1 and TRBJ2-5; D may match TRBD1 or TRBD2 (5 bases each). V shed 2 bases and J shed 7 bases, with 20 bases lying between them. Germline V CDR1 and CDR2: MNHNS, SASEGT. The CDR3 has 16 residues. CDR3 amino acids: CASSENGGTTIGTQYF. In nucleotides, the CDR3 is TGTGCCAGCAGTGAAAATGGGGGAACCACCATTGGGACCCAGTACTTC.

This clonotype turned up a few times. The V gene is TRBV4-3, the J gene TRBJ1-3; D gene ambiguous. Germline V gives CDR1 LGHNA, CDR2 YSLEER. V lost 0 bases and J 2 bases, leaving 11 bases between the germline ends. The length of the CDR3 is 16 residues. CDR3 bases: TGCGCCAGCAGCCAAGAGGCCAGAAGGGCTGGAAACACCATATATTTT. This encodes CASSQEARRAGNTIYF.

A remark on this clonotype: Just one base apart from a much larger clone, this may be a read error. The chain is built from TRBV10-3 and TRBJ1-5, with D uncertain. CDR1 and CDR2 from the germline V gene are ENHRY and SYGVKD. The CDR3 has 16 residues. V was pared by 4 bases and J by 3 bases, with 16 bases between. The CDR3 DNA follows: TGTGCCATCAGTGGAGTGGGAGAAGCCAACAATCAGCCCCAGCATTTT. Protein sequence: CAISGVGEANNQPQHF.

The chain carries TRBV20-1 and TRBJ2-7; tentatively, D is TRBD2 (6 bases). V was pared by 3 bases and J by 2 bases, with 14 bases between. Germline CDR1 and CDR2: DFQATT and SNEGSKA (reference sequence). The CDR3 runs to 14 residues. In DNA, the CDR3 is TGCAGTGCTAGTGGTGGGAGGCAGCCCTACGAGCAGTACTTC. The encoded protein is CSASGGRQPYEQYF.

The V gene is TRBV4-1, the J gene TRBJ2-7; 7 bases fit TRBD1. CDR3 length: 16 amino acids. V lost 0 bases to trimming and J lost 4 bases; unmatched junction nucleotides: 9. Germline V lookup: CDR1 MGHRA, CDR2 YSYEKL. CDR3 region: CASSQEPRGSKYEQYF. CDR3 DNA: TGCGCCAGCAGCCAAGAACCCAGGGGGAGTAAGTACGAGCAGTACTTC.

Notes on this clonotype: The conserved closing phenylalanine or tryptophan is absent in this CDR3, likely reflecting a read error. The CDR3 DNA reads TGTGCCAGCAGCTCCCCCGGCGCTAATGAAAAACTGTTTTGT. The encoded protein is CASSSPGANEKLFC. V gene TRBV5-8 combines with J gene TRBJ1-4; D ambiguous. Germline CDR1 and CDR2: SGHTS and YDEGEE. V was trimmed by 3 bases and J by 3 bases, leaving 9 bases between them. The CDR3 has 14 amino acids.

This sequence joins TRBV7-2 and TRBJ2-5; the match to TRBD2 covers 9 bases. The germline CDR1 and CDR2 sequences are SGHTA and FQGNSA. The CDR3 runs to 15 residues. Trimming took 4 bases from V and 4 from J; bases not matched to a gene: 7. The CDR3 DNA reads TGTGCCAGCAGCTATTCCGGGACTAGCAGAGAGACCCAGTACTTC. Its translation is CASSYSGTSRETQYF. Full variable domain (outside the CDR3, taken from reference TRBV7-2 and TRBJ2-5): GAGVSQSPSNKVTEKGKDVELRCDPISGHTALYWYRQSLGQGLEFLIYFQGNSAPDKSGLPSDRFSAERTGGSVSTLTIQRTQQEDSAVYLCASSYSGTSRETQYFGPGTRLLVL.

This clonotype has only a few counts. This chain connects TRBV7-2 to TRBJ1-2; D uncertain. In germline, CDR1 is SGHTA, CDR2 FQGNSA. V lost 1 base to trimming and J lost 6 bases, with 9 bases between them. The CDR3 totals 13 residues. The CDR3 coding sequence is TGTGCCAGCAGCTTAGGGGTGAGGGATGGCTACACCTTC. Residues: CASSLGVRDGYTF.

This clonotype has more than one count but fewer than ten. The V and J genes are TRBV15 and TRBJ2-1; tentatively, D is TRBD2 (5 bases). The germline V gene encodes CDR1 LNHNV and CDR2 YYDKDF (reference sequence). V was trimmed by 1 base and J by 8 bases, leaving 6 bases between them. This CDR3 is 12 amino acids long. In nucleotides, the CDR3 is TGTGCCACCAGCAGAGTCGGGGATGAGCAGTTCTTC. Its protein product is CATSRVGDEQFF.

J is TRBJ1-1 and V is TRBV7-2, with D perhaps matching TRBD1 (5 bases). With 2 bases removed from V and 1 base from J, the gap between germline ends came to 11 bases. Looked up from germline, CDR1 is SGHTA and CDR2 is FQGNSA. This CDR3 region has 15 residues. CDR3: CASSLNVRENTEAFF. In DNA, the CDR3 is TGTGCCAGCAGCTTAAACGTCAGGGAGAACACTGAAGCTTTCTTT.

The V and J genes are TRBV6-1 and TRBJ2-1, with D possibly being TRBD1 (6 bases). Trimming removed 7 bases from V and 6 bases from J, with 22 bases in between. Germline assignment: CDR1 MNHNS and CDR2 SASEGT. This CDR3 comprises 16 residues. The CDR3 loop is CASTHWTAEPLNEQFF. DNA for the CDR3: TGTGCCAGCACCCACTGGACAGCGGAACCGCTCAATGAGCAGTTCTTC.

This clonotype was picked up a small number of times. The chain employs TRBV2 and TRBJ2-5; no clear D gene. The CDR3 is 11 amino acids. V lost 7 bases, J lost 5 bases, and 8 bases lay in between. Per the germline V gene, CDR1 is SNHLY and CDR2 is FYNNEI. The CDR3 region is CASKSWETQYF. The CDR3, as DNA: TGTGCCAGCAAAAGTTGGGAGACCCAGTACTTC.

This clonotype came up once. The chain couples TRBV6-2 or TRBV6-3 to TRBJ1-5, with D uncertain. Germline V CDR1 and CDR2: MNHEY, SVGEGT. V shed 2 bases and J shed 1 base, with 6 bases lying between them. There are 14 residues in the CDR3. The CDR3 nucleotides are TGTGCCAGCAGTTACCCGGGCAGCAATCAGCCCCAGCATTTT. It translates to CASSYPGSNQPQHF.

The rearrangement links TRBV5-1 to TRBJ2-2, with 9 bases that match TRBD2. V shed 2 bases and J 1 base; nucleotides not matched to a gene: 9. The germline V gene has CDR1 SGHRS and CDR2 YFSETQ. This CDR3 has 18 residues. DNA of the CDR3: TGCGCCAGCAGCTTTCCAGCGGGAGGTTCCATGAACACCGGGGAGCTGTTTTTT. Its protein is CASSFPAGGSMNTGELFF. Based on the CDR3 plus reference TRBV5-1 and TRBJ2-2, the full variable domain is KAGVTQTPRYLIKTRGQQVTLSCSPISGHRSVSWYQQTPGQGLQFLFEYFSETQRNKGNFPGRFSGRQFSNSRSEMNVSTLELGDSALYLCASSFPAGGSMNTGELFFGEGSRLTVL.

This clonotype has more than one count but fewer than ten. The J gene is TRBJ2-1, the V gene TRBV6-5; 8 bases fit TRBD2. The CDR3 covers 15 residues. J was trimmed by 5 bases and V by 2 bases; bases with no gene match: 5. The germline V gene encodes CDR1 MNHEY and CDR2 SVGAGI. In nucleotides, the CDR3 is TGTGCCAGCAGTTACGGGGCGGGAGGCCACAATGAGCAGTTCTTC. Translating gives CASSYGAGGHNEQFF.

On this clonotype itself: The germline gene is not matched at one end of the junction; a read error may be the cause. V and J are TRBV20-1 and TRBJ2-7, with 12 positions matching TRBD2. CDR3 length: 17 residues. The germline V gene has CDR1 DFQATT and CDR2 SNEGSKA (reference sequence). CDR3 amino acids: CSALTSSGRAYLNEQCF. The CDR3 DNA is TGCAGTGCTCTAACTTCTAGCGGGAGGGCCTATTTGAACGAGCAGTGCTTC.

This clonotype appeared a few times. The genes are TRBV7-1 and TRBJ1-2; D ambiguous. TRBV7-1 is placed among ORFs of uncertain function. This CDR3 is 14 amino acids long. Trimming left V 3 bases short and J 6 bases short, with 14 bases between. CDR3 protein: CASSSRLRLHGYTF. CDR3 nucleotide sequence: TGTGCCAGCAGCTCCAGGCTCAGACTGCATGGCTACACCTTC.

The table lists this clonotype with a count of one. The chain employs TRBV10-3 and TRBJ1-2; 7 nucleotides line up with TRBD1. Germline V gene data show CDR1 as ENHRY and CDR2 as SYGVKD. V trimming: 0 bases; J trimming: 7 bases; junction bases outside the gene matches: 5. The CDR3 extends over 14 amino acids. CDR3 coding DNA: TGTGCCATCAGTGAGTCAGACAGGGTTGGTGGCTACACCTTC. The encoded protein is CAISESDRVGGYTF.

V usage is TRBV29-1 and J usage is TRBJ2-5; D unclear. Trimming took 4 bases from V and 5 from J, leaving 8 bases between them. CDR3 size: 11 residues. Germline CDR1 reads SQVTM; CDR2 reads ANQGSEA. The CDR3 DNA sequence: TGCAGCGTTGTAGGGTTCGAGACCCAGTACTTC. Protein sequence: CSVVGFETQYF.

This clonotype turned up a few times. The chain is built from TRBV7-3 and TRBJ2-5; 13 positions agree with TRBD2. The germline CDR1 and CDR2 sequences are SGHTA and FQGTGA. The V segment lost 4 bases and the J segment 5 bases; nucleotides outside the gene matches: 22. This CDR3 is built from 21 residues. The chain's CDR3 is CASSSSQGGYGLAGVWETQYF. For the CDR3, the DNA is TGTGCCAGCAGCTCAAGCCAGGGGGGGTACGGACTAGCGGGAGTGTGGGAGACCCAGTACTTC.

This clonotype was counted only a few times. J is TRBJ2-3 and V is TRBV2; D is perhaps TRBD2 (5 bases). V was pared by 2 bases and J by 1 base, with 13 bases between. Germline values: CDR1 SNHLY, CDR2 FYNNEI. CDR3 length: 16 residues. CDR3 DNA sequence: TGTGCCAGCAGTGAATATCCGGGAAGGGGCACAGATACGCAGTATTTT. This translates into CASSEYPGRGTDTQYF.

This clonotype has more than one count but fewer than ten. The chain links TRBV27 to TRBJ2-7; the match to TRBD2 covers 9 bases. V lost 2 bases to trimming and J lost 4 bases; unmatched junction nucleotides: 9. The CDR3 has 16 residues. Germline V gene lookup returns CDR1 MNHEY and CDR2 SMNVEV (reference sequence). The CDR3: CASSLRVAGDRYEQYF. The CDR3 nucleotides are TGTGCCAGCAGTTTACGGGTAGCGGGAGACCGGTACGAGCAGTACTTC.

This clonotype has just a few counts. The chain uses TRBV5-1 and TRBJ2-2; D gene uncertain. V was trimmed by 0 bases and J by 0 bases, leaving 15 bases between them. Looked up from germline, CDR1 is SGHRS and CDR2 is YFSETQ. The CDR3 has 18 residues. The CDR3 loop reads CASSLVGVGSANTGELFF. The CDR3, as DNA: TGCGCCAGCAGCTTGGTTGGAGTTGGGTCCGCGAACACCGGGGAGCTGTTTTTT.